The following is a TCR beta chain sequence with its context. This sample was taken from a study of CD8+CD57+ T cells in acquired aplastic anemia. CDR3 length: 16 residues. With 5 bases clipped from V and 2 bases from J, the junction kept 7 bases outside the gene matches. In germline, CDR1 is SSHAT, CDR2 FNYEAQ (reference sequence). Using genomic DNA as the template, TCR beta VDJ and CDR3 profiling was carried out. TCRdb passed the reads through MiXCR, listing each CDR3 protein once. The data hold roughly 420,000 distinct CDR3 sequences, with 55% to 75% observed a single time. Sequenced sample: sorted CD4+, CD8+, or CD8+CD57+ T cells (not recorded which) from PBMCs. The V gene is TRBV7-7, the J gene TRBJ2-3, with 10 bases fitting TRBD2. The clonotype comes from a human donor in good health, serving as a control. CDR3 nucleotides: TGTGCCAGCAGCCCTGGGACTAGCGTAATCACAGATACGCAGTATTTT. Encoded protein: CASSPGTSVITDTQYF.